This record covers a single T cell receptor (beta chain). cDNA reverse transcribed from extracted RNA served as the sequencing template. The table came from immunoSEQ multiplex PCR; TCRdb's copy has only in-frame clones and leaves some out. The table includes 130,000 or so clones, 45% to 50% detected once. The CDR3 consists of 14 residues. Germline CDR1 SQVTM, CDR2 ANQGSEA. Trimming removed 0 bases from V and 7 bases from J, with 12 bases in between. The sample belongs to a study of CD8+ T cells in alopecia areata. This sequence joins TRBV29-1 and TRBJ1-4, with no clear D. The clonotype comes from a human donor with alopecia areata. Material: NKG2D-low CD8+ T cells sorted from blood. Written as DNA, the CDR3 is TGCAGCGTTGAAGAACGAGGACTGGGTGAAAAACTGTTTTTT. Protein product: CSVEERGLGEKLFF.